The 10 T cell receptor beta chains in this list originate from one sample, sequenced in a study of blood T cell repertoires in COVID-19. Sequenced by immunoSEQ multiplex PCR; TCRdb stores in-frame clones only, minus some. The sample holds approximately 94,000 clones, almost 90% seen once. The source material was peripheral blood. The origin of the receptors is a human donor in a cohort sampled during active COVID-19.

The chain uses TRBV30 and TRBJ2-7; TRBD2 agrees at 10 bases. The V gene's germline CDR1 is GTSNPN and CDR2 SVGIG (reference sequence). V shed 0 bases and J 4 bases; nucleotides not matched to a gene: 9. This CDR3 contains 16 residues. The chain's CDR3 is CAWSVLTSGKVYEQYF. The CDR3, as DNA: TGTGCCTGGAGTGTCCTCACTAGCGGGAAGGTATACGAGCAGTACTTC.

The chain recombines TRBV20-1 with TRBJ1-1, with D perhaps TRBD1 (6 bases). This CDR3 is built from 11 residues. CDR1 DFQATT and CDR2 SNEGSKA come from the germline V gene (reference sequence). Trimming stripped 5 bases from V and 10 bases from J, with 14 bases between. CDR3: CSADGGGAAFF. The DNA of the CDR3 is TGCAGTGCTGACGGAGGGGGGGCAGCTTTCTTT.

V and J are TRBV10-1 and TRBJ2-5, with a possible D match to TRBD1 (5 bases). The V gene lost 5 bases and the J gene lost 7 bases, with 11 bases spanning the gap. Looked up from germline, CDR1 is WNHNN and CDR2 is SYGVQD (reference sequence). The CDR3 spans 12 residues. The CDR3 spells CASSLRDSTQYF. CDR3 in DNA: TGCGCCAGCAGTCTCAGGGATTCGACCCAGTACTTC.

The V call is TRBV14, the J call TRBJ2-1, with 13 bases fitting TRBD2. CDR1 SGHDN and CDR2 FVKESK come from the germline V gene. After removal of 0 bases from V and 15 bases from J, the junction contained 8 bases not matched to a gene. The CDR3 covers 15 residues. CDR3 residues: CASSQDLLAGGPTFF. CDR3 nucleotide sequence: TGTGCCAGCAGCCAAGATTTACTAGCGGGAGGGCCGACGTTCTTC.

This chain connects TRBV18 to TRBJ1-1, with unresolved D. The CDR3 spans 14 residues. Germline V CDR1 and CDR2: KGHSH, LQKENI. Trimming took off 7 bases at V and 3 bases at J, with 15 bases between the two ends. The CDR3 spells CASFPSGPYTEAFF. The CDR3 DNA is TGTGCCAGCTTCCCGAGTGGGCCTTACACTGAAGCTTTCTTT.

The V and J genes are TRBV6-1 and TRBJ1-1; perhaps TRBD1 as D (5 bases). CDR3 length equals 13 residues. Trimming left V 3 bases short and J 4 bases short, with 9 bases between. Germline CDR1 reads MNHNS; CDR2 reads SASEGT. CDR3 DNA sequence: TGTGCCAGCAGTGACAGGGAGGGCACTGAAGCTTTCTTT. Its translation is CASSDREGTEAFF.

The chain combines TRBV28 with TRBJ2-6, with a weak D call TRBD1 (6 bases). Trimming took off 8 bases at V and 3 bases at J, with 14 bases between the two ends. Germline V CDR1 and CDR2: MDHEN, SYDVKM. This CDR3 comprises 15 residues. CDR3 nucleotides: TGTGCCAGCCTGACAGGCCCCGTTGGGGCCAACGTCCTGACTTTC. It is translated as CASLTGPVGANVLTF.

The V call is TRBV4-3, the J call TRBJ1-2, with D maybe TRBD1 (6 bases). The CDR3 extends over 15 amino acids. The germline CDR1 and CDR2 sequences are LGHNA and YSLEER. V was clipped by 3 bases and J by 0 bases, with 11 bases between them. CDR3 amino acids: CASSHGDRTNYGYTF. CDR3 coding DNA: TGCGCCAGCAGCCACGGAGACAGGACTAACTATGGCTACACCTTC.

In its sample, this clone was seen once. V is TRBV28 and J is TRBJ2-1; 8 bases match TRBD1. CDR1 is MDHEN, CDR2 SYDVKM, per germline. With V trimmed by 6 bases and J by 12 bases, 37 bases remained unmatched. The CDR3 runs to 22 residues. The CDR3 DNA follows: TGTGCCAGCAGAATCCAAACTTGTGGGGACAGGTACACACTGGGGATAAATCGAGCGCAGTTCTTC. Encoded protein: CASRIQTCGDRYTLGINRAQFF.

J is TRBJ2-7 and V is TRBV2; D call uncertain. CDR1 is SNHLY, CDR2 FYNNEI, per germline. V gave up 5 bases and J gave up 1 base, with 3 bases separating them. The CDR3 contains 11 residues. The CDR3 DNA sequence: TGTGCCAGCAGTCAGTCCTACGAGCAGTACTTC. Amino acid sequence: CASSQSYEQYF. The whole variable domain, remainder taken from reference TRBV2 and TRBJ2-7, is EPEVTQTPSHQVTQMGQEVILRCVPISNHLYFYWYRQILGQKVEFLVSFYNNEISEKSEIFDDQFSVERPDGSNFTLKIRSTKLEDSAMYFCASSQSYEQYFGPGTRLTVT.